The 15 T cell receptor beta chains below all came from one sample that was sequenced in a study of T cell responses to AZD1222 COVID-19 vaccine (TCRdb year 2021). Library prep was done by the immunoSEQ multiplex PCR assay. TCRdb provides this immuneACCESS table in a form limited to in-frame rearrangements. Some clones are lacking; in checked studies, under half of them reflect an unresolved V gene, and why the rest are absent is not known. The sample profile shows roughly 70,000 clones; about 85% of them were found once. Roughly 22% of the sample belongs to the ten largest clones. What this sample's time point label stands for: baseline before first vaccination. The specimen was peripheral blood, collected on day 0 of AZD1222 vaccination. All receptors derive from an adult in good health.

The CDR3 DNA follows: TGTGCCAGCAGACGAACCGGGACGCTAACCTACGAGCAGTACTTC. Translating it yields CASRRTGTLTYEQYF. The V call is TRBV7-2, the J call TRBJ2-7, with D perhaps given as TRBD1 or TRBD2 (5 bases each). The V gene lost 6 bases and the J gene lost 2 bases, with 17 bases spanning the gap. Germline values: CDR1 SGHTA, CDR2 FQGNSA. The CDR3 sequence is 15 residues long.

This clone was seen more than once but under ten times. The chain carries TRBV2 and TRBJ2-2, with TRBD2 as a possible D gene (5 bases). The CDR3 totals 13 residues. Germline CDR1 reads SNHLY; CDR2 reads FYNNEI. V dropped 6 bases and J dropped 3 bases, with 8 bases sitting between them. The CDR3 here is CASRKDYTGELFF. CDR3 nucleotides: TGTGCCAGCAGAAAGGACTACACCGGGGAGCTGTTTTTT.

The chain carries TRBV5-8 and TRBJ2-5, with D possibly being TRBD2 (7 bases). The CDR3 totals 15 residues. Germline V CDR1 and CDR2: SGHTS, YDEGEE. V lost 0 bases, J lost 5 bases, and 14 bases lay in between. The CDR3 coding sequence is TGTGCCAGCAGCTTGGGTGCGGGGGCCGGGGAGACCCAGTACTTC. Amino acid sequence: CASSLGAGAGETQYF.

The chain carries TRBV18 and TRBJ2-3; D remains ambiguous. The CDR3 totals 13 residues. Deletions cut 6 bases from V and 6 bases from J, with 13 bases between. Germline CDR1 reads KGHSH; CDR2 reads LQKENI. CDR3 protein: CASSLKTGDTQYF. The DNA for the CDR3 is TGTGCCAGCTCCCTTAAAACTGGTGATACGCAGTATTTT.

This clone was seen more than once but under ten times. This CDR3 reads CASTKGGEHQPQHF. In nucleotides, the CDR3 is TGTGCCAGTACCAAAGGGGGGGAACATCAGCCCCAGCATTTT. The chain employs TRBV19 and TRBJ1-5, with TRBD1 as a possible D gene (6 bases). The CDR3 runs to 14 residues. CDR1 is LNHDA, CDR2 SQIVND, per germline (reference sequence). V dropped 7 bases and J dropped 5 bases, with 15 bases sitting between them.

The rearrangement links TRBV12-3 or TRBV12-4 to TRBJ2-7; D is uncertain. Trimming cost V 4 bases and J 2 bases, with 9 bases left between them. The CDR3 has 13 residues. The CDR3 loop is CASSYGNTYEQYF. The CDR3 DNA is TGTGCCAGCAGTTATGGCAATACCTACGAGCAGTACTTC.

The chain links TRBV12-3 or TRBV12-4 to TRBJ2-7; 7 positions agree with TRBD1. V shed 8 bases, J shed 3 bases, and the junction held 4 bases outside the gene matches. The CDR3 has 12 residues. CDR3 sequence reads: CASGGQVYEQYF. CDR3 nucleotide sequence: TGTGCCAGCGGAGGACAGGTCTACGAGCAGTACTTC.

This chain joins TRBV10-3 and TRBJ2-2, with 11 nucleotides matching TRBD2. This CDR3 has 15 residues. The germline V gene encodes CDR1 ENHRY and CDR2 SYGVKD. The trim removed 6 bases at V and 5 bases at J, leaving 5 bases unmatched. The CDR3 here is CAISGTSGLTGELFF. The CDR3 DNA is TGTGCCATCAGCGGGACTAGCGGACTAACCGGGGAGCTGTTTTTT.

The gene calls are TRBV3-1 (or the pseudogene TRBV3-2) and TRBJ2-1, with D possibly being TRBD2 (7 bases). V lost 0 bases to trimming and J lost 9 bases, with 18 bases between them. Germline-derived CDR1 and CDR2 are LGHDT and YNNKEL (reference sequence). The CDR3 covers 16 residues. This chain's CDR3 is CASSQDELVGGPEQFF. The CDR3 bases are TGTGCCAGCAGCCAAGACGAACTAGTGGGGGGGCCTGAGCAGTTCTTC.

The rearrangement uses TRBV27 and TRBJ2-1; a possible D gene is TRBD2 (5 bases). V lost 6 bases and J 8 bases, leaving 20 bases between the germline ends. The CDR3 is 15 amino acids. Germline CDR1 is MNHEY and CDR2 is SMNVEV (reference sequence). In DNA form, the CDR3 reads TGTGCCAGCAGACACCGGGAAATATATCGGCATGAGCAGTTCTTC. Translating it yields CASRHREIYRHEQFF.

The chain is built from TRBV15 and TRBJ1-4; the D gene is possibly TRBD1 (6 bases). The CDR3 sequence is 13 residues long. With 7 bases removed from V and 8 bases from J, the gap between germline ends came to 14 bases. CDR1 and CDR2 from the germline V gene are LNHNV and YYDKDF (reference sequence). Written as DNA, the CDR3 is TGTGCCACCACTTCACCAAGGGGGGAAAAACTGTTTTTT. Its translation: CATTSPRGEKLFF.

The chain has TRBV19 and TRBJ1-1; no reliable D call. The CDR3 sequence is 13 residues long. Trimming took off 7 bases at V and 5 bases at J, with 14 bases between the two ends. Germline V gene lookup returns CDR1 LNHDA and CDR2 SQIVND (reference sequence). The CDR3 sequence is CASTKAWETEAFF. CDR3 bases: TGTGCCAGTACCAAGGCTTGGGAGACTGAAGCTTTCTTT.

The rearrangement links TRBV19 to TRBJ1-6; the D gene is possibly TRBD1 (5 bases). The germline V and J ends were trimmed by 5 bases and 6 bases, with 8 bases remaining between them. The germline V gene has CDR1 LNHDA and CDR2 SQIVND (reference sequence). The CDR3 spans 13 residues. In DNA form, the CDR3 reads TGTGCCAGTAGTGAAGGGGCTAATTCACCCCTCCACTTT. Residues: CASSEGANSPLHF. Looking up the rest from reference TRBV19 and TRBJ1-6 gives the full variable domain: DGGITQSPKYLFRKEGQNVTLSCEQNLNHDAMYWYRQDPGQGLRLIYYSQIVNDFQKGDIAEGYSVSREKKESFPLTVTSAQKNPTAFYLCASSEGANSPLHFGNGTRLTVT.

This clone was seen just once. The gene calls are TRBV27 and TRBJ1-5; no reliable D call. The CDR3 consists of 15 residues. Trimming took off 6 bases at V and 2 bases at J, with 14 bases between the two ends. Per germline, CDR1 MNHEY and CDR2 SMNVEV (reference sequence). DNA of the CDR3: TGTGCCAGCAGAAGAGCGGGTTTGGGCAATCAGCCCCAGCATTTT. Its translation: CASRRAGLGNQPQHF.

In regard to this clone: Other DNA variants within this sample encode the same CDR3. This chain uses TRBV6-5 with TRBJ2-1; D possibly corresponds to TRBD1 (6 bases). The CDR3 sequence is 12 residues long. V was trimmed by 9 bases and J by 7 bases, leaving 13 bases between them. The germline V gene has CDR1 MNHEY and CDR2 SVGAGI. The CDR3 bases are TGTGCCAGTGCACAGGGTAATAATGAGCAGTTCTTC. Translating it yields CASAQGNNEQFF.